This TCR beta chain was profiled in a study of chemoradiotherapy in HPV16-positive cancers. Background on the study: Candidate HPV-specific clones and shared TCR motifs came from two HPV16-positive patients. Points from the study as a whole: The functional HPV-specific definition rests on just two HPV16-positive patients. Candidate HPV-specific clones and E7-related TCR motifs grew in tumor during treatment.

TCRdb's copy holds only in-frame clones and misses some; the assay was immunoSEQ multiplex PCR. Among 25,000 to 40,000 clones listed, around 89% were seen once. Notes on this clone: What it recognizes is unknown.

J gave up 7 bases and V 4 bases, and 15 bases lay outside the gene matches. The CDR3 has 17 residues. CDR1 and CDR2 from the germline V gene are SEHNR and FQNEAQ (reference sequence). This chain connects TRBV7-9 to TRBJ2-1; 8 bases are shared with TRBD1. This TCR derives from a human donor with HPV-associated anogenital cancer. The material was blood, obtained from a patient who underwent chemoradiotherapy. The CDR3: CASSSDVQGGERNEQFF. The CDR3 DNA follows: TGTGCCAGCAGCTCCGACGTACAGGGGGGAGAAAGGAATGAGCAGTTCTTC.